A single sample gave rise to the 2 T cell receptor beta chains below, sequenced in a study of blood T cell repertoires in COVID-19. Libraries were prepared by immunoSEQ multiplex PCR; TCRdb keeps only in-frame clonotypes and omits some of them. Among some 100,000 clones listed, roughly nine tenths were seen once. Sequences were obtained from peripheral blood. These TCRs come from a human donor with active COVID-19. The donor label of this sample is uncertain.

The chain recombines TRBV2 with TRBJ1-2, with D unresolved. V was cut by 7 bases and J by 8 bases, with 20 bases left in between. Germline V gene data show CDR1 as SNHLY and CDR2 as FYNNEI. The CDR3 has 14 amino acids. The CDR3 sequence: CASIRFGPGTGYTF. DNA for the CDR3: TGTGCCAGCATTAGGTTCGGTCCAGGAACCGGCTACACCTTC.

The chain joins TRBV5-3 to TRBJ1-2, with D tentatively TRBD1 (6 bases). TRBV5-3 is recorded as an ORF, its role being uncertain. Trimming shortened V by 0 bases and J by 4 bases, and 19 bases separated the two germline ends. This CDR3 has 17 residues. CDR3 residues: CARSLDTREGVSYGYTF. CDR3 DNA: TGTGCCAGAAGCTTGGACACCCGAGAGGGGGTAAGCTATGGCTACACCTTC.